This T cell receptor (beta chain) was obtained from a study of blood T cell repertoires in COVID-19. Study information: T cells, B-cell-depleted T cells, or PBMCs provided the cDNA or gDNA that served as material.

The V end was cut by 1 base, the J end by 4 bases, with 13 bases between. Germline V CDR1 and CDR2: KGHDR, SFDVKD. The CDR3 covers 16 residues. Assay used: immunoSEQ multiplex PCR; TCRdb lists only in-frame clones, some missing. This table holds 200,000 to 300,000 clones, approximately 80% found once. The sequencing sample was made of peripheral blood. This receptor was identified in a man in his sixties with acute or convalescent COVID-19. The chain recombines TRBV24-1 with TRBJ1-5, with a tentative D call TRBD1 (6 bases). The CDR3 bases are TGTGCCACCAGTGATTTTAACAGGGTTTCTAATCAGCCCCAGCATTTT. This gives the protein CATSDFNRVSNQPQHF.